This TCR beta chain stems from a study of T cell responses to AZD1222 COVID-19 vaccine. Study results and caveats: Clonal diversity may have been underestimated in mostly white British donors. Within unmutated variant regions lay the reported targets of nearly half of spike-specific TCRs. Sampling captured repertoires only after the peak T cell response.

Of note for this clone: As yet, its antigen is unknown.

Assay used: immunoSEQ multiplex PCR; TCRdb lists only in-frame clones, some missing. The sample carries 150,000 to 190,000 clones, around nine tenths recorded once. CDR3 length equals 11 residues. V was shortened by 6 bases and J by 10 bases, with 10 bases between the two germline ends. Germline V gene lookup returns CDR1 MDHEN and CDR2 SYDVKM. The chain has TRBV28 and TRBJ2-1; possible D gene TRBD1, 6 bases. Source: peripheral blood, taken after recovery from COVID-19. This clonotype originated in an adult who had recovered from COVID-19. CDR3 loop: CASSFDREQFF. CDR3 bases: TGTGCCAGCAGCTTTGACAGGGAGCAGTTCTTC.